This T cell receptor (beta chain) is drawn from a study of T cells after posttransplantation cyclophosphamide. Study outcomes and limitations: Donor CD8+ memory clones often dominated recipient blood repertoires at later times.

The table came from immunoSEQ multiplex PCR; TCRdb's copy has only in-frame clones and leaves some out. The repertoire includes roughly 2,700 clones, over 70% of them detected once, and about 20% sits in the top ten. V was cut by 7 bases and J by 7 bases, with 16 bases left in between. Germline-derived CDR1 and CDR2 are SQVTM and ANQGSEA. The CDR3 consists of 12 residues. This clone was seen a single time. Its cognate antigen is unknown. The receptor was isolated from a man aged 25 to 40 with a blood cancer, CMV-positive, and with a related stem cell donor. Sequencing was done on a sample of PBMCs. The genes are TRBV29-1 and TRBJ1-1; TRBD1 might be the D (5 bases). The CDR3 DNA is TGCAGCGGCCGTGACAGTCCCAGTGAAGCTTTCTTT. Translated: CSGRDSPSEAFF.